This T cell receptor (beta chain) was captured in a study of T cell repertoires in cytomegalovirus infection. Overall study: As its CMV epitopes, the study selected recently identified HLA-C-restricted and well-studied HLA-B-restricted targets. Public TCR beta signatures marked donors with CMV infection and the matching HLA.

Each CDR3 protein gets one entry after TCRdb re-called the reads with MiXCR. The sample comprises hundreds of thousands of distinct CDR3 sequences, 25% to 40% of which are singletons, and around 15% rests with the top ten. The CDR3 is made up of 12 amino acids. Germline CDR1 and CDR2: SGHTS and YDEGEE. V lost 10 bases and J 4 bases, leaving 12 bases between the germline ends. Turning to this clonotype: The antigen remains unidentified.

Sequencing was performed on cultured CD8+ T cells from PBMCs, taken from culture after CMV antigen stimulation. V gene TRBV5-8 combines with J gene TRBJ2-1, with a weak D call TRBD2 (5 bases). The receptor's source is a human donor in good health (CMV status not recorded). Some clones in this sample may be carry-over from other donors' samples. The CDR3 region has the DNA TGTGCCTCCCTCGGGAAGTACAATGAGCAGTTCTTC. Amino acid sequence: CASLGKYNEQFF. Full variable domain (remainder filled in from reference TRBV5-8 and TRBJ2-1): EAGVTQSPTHLIKTRGQQATLRCSPISGHTSVYWYQQALGLGLQFLLWYDEGEERNRGNFPPRFSGRQFPNYSSELNVNALELEDSALYLCASLGKYNEQFFGPGTRLTVL.